These 26 T cell receptor beta chains share one sample of origin, sequenced in a study of blood T cell repertoires in COVID-19. The protocol was immunoSEQ multiplex PCR, while the TCRdb copy is restricted to in-frame clones and leaves out a portion. This table has over 250,000 clones, approximately 83% appearing once. Sequenced sample: peripheral blood. The source is a human donor in a cohort sampled during active COVID-19.

V usage is TRBV19 and J usage is TRBJ2-7, with 10 nucleotides matching TRBD2. The germline V gene has CDR1 LNHDA and CDR2 SQIVND (reference sequence). After removal of 9 bases from V and 7 bases from J, the junction contained 9 bases not matched to a gene. This CDR3 spans 13 amino acids. The CDR3 here is CASSSGRAGEQYF. Written as DNA, the CDR3 is TGTGCCAGCTCCAGCGGGAGGGCTGGGGAGCAGTACTTC.

The V and J genes are TRBV28 and TRBJ2-7; the D is unclear. The CDR3 runs to 12 residues. Trimming removed 5 bases from V and 4 bases from J, with 9 bases in between. Germline CDR1 is MDHEN and CDR2 is SYDVKM. CDR3 DNA sequence: TGTGCCAGCAGTCCCTCACTTTACGAGCAGTACTTC. Translation: CASSPSLYEQYF.

The chain joins TRBV6-5 to TRBJ2-7, with a possible D match to TRBD2 (5 bases). The germline V and J ends were trimmed by 6 bases and 2 bases, with 14 bases remaining between them. The CDR3 extends over 14 amino acids. The germline V gene encodes CDR1 MNHEY and CDR2 SVGAGI. The CDR3 here is CASSREYGTYEQYF. CDR3 DNA: TGTGCCAGCAGCCGCGAGTACGGGACCTACGAGCAGTACTTC.

The chain carries TRBV29-1 and TRBJ1-2, with a weak D call TRBD1 (5 bases). The V gene lost 2 bases and the J gene lost 4 bases, with 11 bases spanning the gap. Germline lookup yields CDR1 SQVTM and CDR2 ANQGSEA. The CDR3 extends over 13 amino acids. The DNA of the CDR3 is TGCAGCGTTGAACAGGGAACCGGCTATGGCTACACCTTC. It yields the protein CSVEQGTGYGYTF.

This clone appeared a single time. The chain links TRBV5-4 to TRBJ2-7; TRBD2 matches at 11 bases. From germline, CDR1 is SGHNT and CDR2 YYREEE (reference sequence). The junction had 5 bases not matched to a gene; V was cut back by 3 bases and J by 3 bases. This CDR3 has 15 residues. The CDR3 coding sequence is TGTGCCAGCAGCTCTGGACTAGCGGGTAGCTACGAGCAGTACTTC. Its translation: CASSSGLAGSYEQYF.

V and J are TRBV13 and TRBJ2-3; TRBD2 matches 7 bases. After removal of 3 bases from V and 2 bases from J, the junction contained 5 bases not matched to a gene. The CDR3 has 15 amino acids. The germline gives CDR1 PRHDT, CDR2 FYEKMQ (reference sequence). The DNA of the CDR3 is TGTGCCAGCAGCTTCGAAGGGGACTACACAGATACGCAGTATTTT. It yields the protein CASSFEGDYTDTQYF.

The chain couples TRBV5-1 to TRBJ2-1; TRBD2 aligns across 15 bases. In germline, CDR1 is SGHRS, CDR2 YFSETQ. This CDR3 is 16 amino acids long. Germline trimming cut 2 bases from V and 8 bases from J; bases unmatched to any gene: 5. In DNA, the CDR3 is TGCGCCAGCAGCTTAGGGACTAGCGGGAGGAAGGATGAGCAGTTCTTC. Residues: CASSLGTSGRKDEQFF.

V gene TRBV7-9 combines with J gene TRBJ2-5; perhaps TRBD1 as D (6 bases). CDR1 and CDR2 (germline): SEHNR, FQNEAQ (reference sequence). Trimming removed 1 base from V and 6 bases from J, with 21 bases in between. The length of the CDR3 is 17 residues. CDR3 sequence: CASSLGLGQGQGKTQYF. CDR3 sequence (DNA): TGTGCCAGCAGCTTAGGACTCGGGCAGGGGCAGGGGAAGACCCAGTACTTC.

V gene TRBV5-1 combines with J gene TRBJ2-1; possible D gene TRBD1, 6 bases. This CDR3 contains 18 residues. Trimming took off 1 base at V and 0 bases at J, with 17 bases between the two ends. Germline-derived CDR1 and CDR2 are SGHRS and YFSETQ. CDR3 residues: CASSLSATGFRSYNEQFF. In DNA, the CDR3 is TGCGCCAGCAGCTTGTCCGCCACAGGGTTTCGCTCCTACAATGAGCAGTTCTTC.

The chain has TRBV5-1 and TRBJ1-2, with 10 nucleotides matching TRBD1. Trimming at V came to 0 bases and at J to 5 bases, leaving 4 bases not matched to a gene. The germline gives CDR1 SGHRS, CDR2 YFSETQ. The CDR3 covers 15 residues. In DNA, the CDR3 is TGCGCCAGCAGCTTGGGACAGGGGGCCGTGTATGGCTACACCTTC. Protein sequence: CASSLGQGAVYGYTF.

The rearrangement uses TRBV6-1 and TRBJ2-7; possibly TRBD1 for D (6 bases). In germline, CDR1 is MNHNS, CDR2 SASEGT. The V end lost 3 bases, the J end lost 3 bases, and 12 bases lay between the germline ends. This CDR3 is built from 14 residues. The CDR3 nucleotides read TGTGCCAGCAGTGATCAGGGGTACTACTACGAGCAGTACTTC. It encodes CASSDQGYYYEQYF.

This clone was observed once. This rearrangement joins TRBV6-5 to TRBJ2-7; possibly TRBD2 for D (7 bases). The ends were cut back, 7 bases at V and 2 bases at J, with 18 bases in the middle. This CDR3 contains 15 residues. The V gene's germline CDR1 is MNHEY and CDR2 SVGAGI. The chain's CDR3 is CASNRGALVAYEQYF. The CDR3 DNA follows: TGTGCCAGCAACCGGGGGGCTCTCGTTGCCTACGAGCAGTACTTC.

V gene TRBV15 combines with J gene TRBJ1-3; D is unresolved. CDR3 length: 15 residues. In germline, CDR1 is LNHNV, CDR2 YYDKDF (reference sequence). The V and J ends lost 1 base and 1 base respectively, with 8 bases between them. CDR3 DNA sequence: TGTGCCACCAGCAGAGTTCGAGGTTCTGGAAACACCATATATTTT. It translates to CATSRVRGSGNTIYF.

The chain joins TRBV10-2 to TRBJ1-5, with TRBD1 as a possible D gene (5 bases). CDR1 is WSHSY, CDR2 SAAADI, per germline. V dropped 2 bases and J dropped 4 bases, with 9 bases sitting between them. The CDR3 is made up of 14 amino acids. The CDR3 coding sequence is TGCGCCAGCAGTGAGATGGGGGGAAATCAGCCCCAGCATTTT. Translated: CASSEMGGNQPQHF.

The rearrangement joins TRBV4-1 to TRBJ2-7, with 9 bases fitting TRBD2. This CDR3 is 18 amino acids long. Trimming at V came to 0 bases and at J to 6 bases, leaving 15 bases not matched to a gene. CDR1 is MGHRA and CDR2 is YSYEKL in the germline V gene. Written as DNA, the CDR3 is TGCGCCAGCAGCCAAGAATCCCCTAGGCTAGCGGGAACAGGCGAGCAGTACTTC. This sequence encodes CASSQESPRLAGTGEQYF.

This rearrangement joins TRBV5-1 to TRBJ2-1; TRBD2 is a possible D gene (6 bases). The CDR3 loop spans 12 amino acids. The V end lost 3 bases, the J end lost 8 bases, and 9 bases lay between the germline ends. CDR1 SGHRS and CDR2 YFSETQ come from the germline V gene. The CDR3: CASSSTGDEQFF. CDR3 nucleotide sequence: TGCGCCAGCAGCTCCACGGGGGATGAGCAGTTCTTC.

V is TRBV28 and J is TRBJ2-4, with 7 positions matching TRBD1. Germline V gene data show CDR1 as MDHEN and CDR2 as SYDVKM. The V gene end was trimmed by 6 bases and the J gene end by 3 bases; junction bases not matched to a gene: 5. CDR3 length equals 14 residues. CDR3: CASRLGGLKNIQYF. The CDR3 nucleotides read TGTGCCAGCAGACTAGGGGGCCTCAAAAACATTCAGTACTTC.

The J gene is TRBJ1-4, the V gene TRBV5-6; 8 nucleotides agree with TRBD1. Germline V CDR1 and CDR2: SGHDT, YYEEEE. The junction had 4 bases not matched to a gene; V was cut back by 0 bases and J by 6 bases. This CDR3 contains 15 residues. CDR3 loop: CASSLVAGGHEKLFF. The CDR3 DNA follows: TGTGCCAGCAGCTTGGTAGCAGGGGGCCATGAAAAACTGTTTTTT.

The rearrangement joins TRBV2 to TRBJ2-3; TRBD1 is a possible D gene (6 bases). The CDR3 has 13 amino acids. Germline lookup yields CDR1 SNHLY and CDR2 FYNNEI. V was shortened by 9 bases and J by 4 bases, with 14 bases between the two germline ends. This CDR3 reads CASNSQGSDTQYF. CDR3 coding DNA: TGTGCCAGTAACTCACAGGGTTCAGATACGCAGTATTTT.

J is TRBJ1-5 and V is TRBV6-1; D unclear. Germline lookup yields CDR1 MNHNS and CDR2 SASEGT. V was pared by 2 bases and J by 0 bases, with 11 bases between. The CDR3 runs 16 residues. CDR3: CASSEWGGSSNQPQHF. CDR3 DNA: TGTGCCAGCAGTGAATGGGGAGGGTCTAGCAATCAGCCCCAGCATTTT.

The rearrangement joins TRBV28 to TRBJ1-1; D remains unclear. Per germline, CDR1 MDHEN and CDR2 SYDVKM. This CDR3 spans 14 amino acids. The V and J ends lost 4 bases and 6 bases respectively, with 15 bases between them. Here the CDR3 reads CASSSRLIRAEAFF. For the CDR3, the DNA is TGTGCCAGCAGTTCCAGACTAATCCGGGCTGAAGCTTTCTTT.

The genes are TRBV3-1 (or the pseudogene TRBV3-2) and TRBJ2-5; D possibly corresponds to TRBD1 (6 bases). V was pared by 4 bases and J by 3 bases, with 9 bases between. Germline V CDR1 and CDR2: LGHDT, YNNKEL (reference sequence). The CDR3 extends over 13 amino acids. CDR3 DNA sequence: TGTGCCAGCAGCCTTGACAGGAAAGAGACCCAGTACTTC. It encodes CASSLDRKETQYF.

This rearrangement joins TRBV29-1 to TRBJ2-7; TRBD1 is a possible D gene (6 bases). Trimming took off 6 bases at V and 8 bases at J, with 11 bases between the two ends. Germline V gene lookup returns CDR1 SQVTM and CDR2 ANQGSEA. The CDR3 has 10 residues. This CDR3 reads CSVVRDKQYF. The CDR3 DNA follows: TGCAGCGTAGTACGGGACAAGCAGTACTTC.

The CDR3 DNA is TGTGCCAGCAGTCCCCCAGGAGGGAATGGCTACACCTTC. It yields the protein CASSPPGGNGYTF. The chain uses TRBV27 and TRBJ1-2; D unresolved. The CDR3 length is 13 residues. V dropped 5 bases and J dropped 6 bases, with 13 bases sitting between them. Per the germline V gene, CDR1 is MNHEY and CDR2 is SMNVEV (reference sequence).

The chain carries TRBV4-2 and TRBJ1-5; the D gene is possibly TRBD1 (6 bases). Per germline, CDR1 LGHNA and CDR2 YNFKEQ. V lost 5 bases to trimming and J lost 4 bases, with 12 bases between them. The length of the CDR3 is 14 residues. CDR3 DNA sequence: TGTGCCAGCAGCGACACCCAGGGGAATCAGCCCCAGCATTTT. This codes for CASSDTQGNQPQHF.

The chain combines TRBV14 with TRBJ2-1; TRBD2 matches 14 bases. CDR3 size: 19 residues. Trimming cost V 4 bases and J 6 bases; bases outside gene matches: 14. The germline V gene has CDR1 SGHDN and CDR2 FVKESK. The CDR3 spells CASSLLPGLAGAGLNEQFF. In DNA, the CDR3 is TGTGCCAGCAGCCTACTTCCGGGACTAGCGGGAGCGGGACTCAATGAGCAGTTCTTC.